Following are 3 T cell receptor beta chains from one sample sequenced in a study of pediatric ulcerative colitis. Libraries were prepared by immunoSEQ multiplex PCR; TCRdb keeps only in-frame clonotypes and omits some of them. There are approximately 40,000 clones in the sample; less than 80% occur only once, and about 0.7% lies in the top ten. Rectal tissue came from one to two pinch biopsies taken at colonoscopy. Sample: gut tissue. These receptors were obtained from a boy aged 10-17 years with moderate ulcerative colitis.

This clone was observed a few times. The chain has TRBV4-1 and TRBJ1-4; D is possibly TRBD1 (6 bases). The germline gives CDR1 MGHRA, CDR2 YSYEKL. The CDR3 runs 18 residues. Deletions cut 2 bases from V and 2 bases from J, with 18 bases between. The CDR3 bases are TGCGCCAGCAGCCAATGGCCAGGGGATGTTGTGACTAATGAAAAACTGTTTTTT. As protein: CASSQWPGDVVTNEKLFF.

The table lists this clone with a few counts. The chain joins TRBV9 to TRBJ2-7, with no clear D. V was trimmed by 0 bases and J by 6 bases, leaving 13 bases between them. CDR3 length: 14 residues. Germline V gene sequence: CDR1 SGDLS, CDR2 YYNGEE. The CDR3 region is CASSVAGELGEQYF. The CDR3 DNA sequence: TGTGCCAGCAGCGTAGCAGGCGAACTCGGCGAGCAGTACTTC.

The CDR3: CASSPGLSYEQYF. CDR3 DNA: TGTGCCAGCAGCCCGGGACTCAGTTACGAGCAGTACTTC. The chain employs TRBV5-4 and TRBJ2-7, with a weak D call TRBD2 (6 bases). The V end was cut by 4 bases, the J end by 4 bases, with 12 bases between. Germline V lookup: CDR1 SGHNT, CDR2 YYREEE (reference sequence). This CDR3 spans 13 amino acids.